One sample yielded the 16 T cell receptor beta chains listed below, sequenced in a study of T cell changes during pregnancy in multiple sclerosis. Here immunoSEQ multiplex PCR was the method, and the copy in TCRdb shows in-frame clones only, minus some. There are 25,000 to 30,000 clones in the sample; roughly nine tenths occur only once, and approximately 8.4% lies in the top ten. The input for sequencing was CD8+ T cells from peripheral blood mononuclear cells, taken before pregnancy. The receptors were sampled from a female donor with multiple sclerosis, enrolled in a pregnancy study.

Sample share makes this clone medium-sized. The rearrangement joins TRBV4-2 to TRBJ2-7; TRBD2 aligns across 10 bases. Trimming cost V 2 bases and J 2 bases; bases outside gene matches: 3. Germline V lookup: CDR1 LGHNA, CDR2 YNFKEQ. The CDR3 extends over 15 amino acids. The CDR3 nucleotides read TGTGCCAGCAGCCAACTAGCGGGGGAGGCCTACGAGCAGTACTTC. Protein sequence: CASSQLAGEAYEQYF.

This chain links TRBV9 with TRBJ1-1; D is unresolved. Germline V CDR1 and CDR2: SGDLS, YYNGEE. The CDR3 consists of 14 residues. Trimming took 0 bases from V and 3 from J, leaving 9 bases between them. The CDR3 nucleotides read TGTGCCAGCAGCGTAGGCGGGGAGGACACTGAAGCTTTCTTT. Encoded protein: CASSVGGEDTEAFF.

This clone occurred once. The chain joins TRBV2 to TRBJ1-1, with D possibly being TRBD1 (5 bases). The CDR3 has 14 amino acids. Trimming stripped 4 bases from V and 11 bases from J, with 20 bases between. Germline assignment: CDR1 SNHLY and CDR2 FYNNEI. The CDR3 is CASSGYPRGSGAFF. CDR3 sequence (DNA): TGTGCCAGCAGTGGCTACCCTAGGGGTAGCGGGGCTTTCTTT.

The chain combines TRBV7-2 with TRBJ1-3; D remains unclear. The V gene lost 1 base and the J gene lost 5 bases, with 21 bases spanning the gap. This CDR3 comprises 18 residues. Germline V gives CDR1 SGHTA, CDR2 FQGNSA. DNA of the CDR3: TGTGCCAGCAGCTTAGTCGCGGGCGGAGTCGCCGGAAGAAACACCATATATTTT. Translation gives CASSLVAGGVAGRNTIYF.

This clone was observed a few times. The V call is TRBV6-4, the J call TRBJ2-1, with 11 nucleotides matching TRBD2. After removal of 3 bases from V and 4 bases from J, the junction contained 2 bases not matched to a gene. The CDR3 extends over 15 amino acids. Per germline, CDR1 MRHNA and CDR2 SNTAGT. The CDR3 DNA is TGTGCCAGCAGTGAAGCTAGCGGGGGGTACAATGAGCAGTTCTTC. Amino acids: CASSEASGGYNEQFF.

The chain links TRBV7-2 to TRBJ2-1; 7 bases line up with TRBD1. Germline V lookup: CDR1 SGHTA, CDR2 FQGNSA. The junction had 11 bases not matched to a gene; V was cut back by 2 bases and J by 10 bases. There are 15 residues in the CDR3. The CDR3 DNA follows: TGTGCCAGCAGCTTATTCTCCGACAGGGTCGGGGAGCAGTTCTTC. The encoded protein is CASSLFSDRVGEQFF. Combining the CDR3 with reference TRBV7-2 and TRBJ2-1 gives the whole variable domain GAGVSQSPSNKVTEKGKDVELRCDPISGHTALYWYRQSLGQGLEFLIYFQGNSAPDKSGLPSDRFSAERTGGSVSTLTIQRTQQEDSAVYLCASSLFSDRVGEQFFGPGTRLTVL.

The CDR3 coding sequence is TGTGCCAGCAGTTTTGACAGGGGGAATAATTCACCCCTCCACTTT. It translates to CASSFDRGNNSPLHF. The rearrangement links TRBV6-5 to TRBJ1-6, with 9 positions matching TRBD1. J gave up 5 bases and V 4 bases, and 3 bases lay outside the gene matches. CDR3 length equals 15 residues. The germline V gene has CDR1 MNHEY and CDR2 SVGAGI.

J is TRBJ2-2 and V is TRBV10-1; D uncertain. The CDR3 extends over 13 amino acids. V lost 3 bases and J lost 3, with 5 bases in between. Germline-derived CDR1 and CDR2 are WNHNN and SYGVQD (reference sequence). For the CDR3, the DNA is TGCGCCAGCAGTGACTCGTACACCGGGGAGCTGTTTTTT. Amino acids: CASSDSYTGELFF.

CDR3: CASNQRGAPTDTQYF. CDR3 bases: TGTGCCAGCAACCAACGCGGGGCCCCCACAGATACGCAGTATTTT. The rearrangement uses TRBV9 and TRBJ2-3, with a possible D match to TRBD2 (6 bases). The CDR3 covers 15 residues. From germline, CDR1 is SGDLS and CDR2 YYNGEE. Trimming pared 6 bases from V and 2 bases from J, leaving 16 bases between.

CDR3 region: CASSLTGGTSGAYNEQFF. CDR3 coding DNA: TGTGCCAGCAGCTTAACGGGAGGGACTAGCGGGGCCTACAATGAGCAGTTCTTC. The J gene is TRBJ2-1, the V gene TRBV7-3, with TRBD2 matching 13 bases. The CDR3 extends over 18 amino acids. Germline V gene sequence: CDR1 SGHTA, CDR2 FQGTGA. After removal of 0 bases from V and 2 bases from J, the junction contained 4 bases not matched to a gene.

V gene TRBV27 combines with J gene TRBJ1-2; 11 bases fit TRBD1. The CDR3 contains 15 residues. The junction had 4 bases not matched to a gene; V was cut back by 0 bases and J by 7 bases. Looked up from germline, CDR1 is MNHEY and CDR2 is SMNVEV (reference sequence). CDR3 nucleotide sequence: TGTGCCAGCAGTTTATCGCCCGGGACAGGGGGTGGCTACACCTTC. It is translated as CASSLSPGTGGGYTF.

The rearrangement uses TRBV6-1 and TRBJ1-4; D gene unclear. Germline CDR1 MNHNS, CDR2 SASEGT. The CDR3 is 14 amino acids. V was trimmed by 8 bases and J by 3 bases, leaving 13 bases between them. The CDR3 protein is CASQPRQANEKLFF. CDR3 DNA sequence: TGTGCCAGCCAGCCCCGGCAGGCTAATGAAAAACTGTTTTTT.

The J gene is TRBJ2-7, the V gene TRBV7-2; 9 bases map to TRBD1. The germline V gene encodes CDR1 SGHTA and CDR2 FQGNSA. CDR3 size: 15 residues. Losses at the gene ends were 4 bases for V and 2 bases for J; bases not matched to a gene: 6. The CDR3 DNA reads as TGTGCCAGCAGCTGGGCCGGGACAGGGACCTACGAGCAGTACTTC. Translation: CASSWAGTGTYEQYF.

In this sample, this clone turned up a few times. The CDR3 nucleotides are TGTGCCAGCAGCTTAGCGGGTCCGGGGACTGAAGCTTTCTTT. This sequence encodes CASSLAGPGTEAFF. The V gene is TRBV11-2, the J gene TRBJ1-1, with no clear D. V gave up 1 base and J gave up 5 bases, with 11 bases separating them. In germline, CDR1 is SGHAT, CDR2 FQNNGV. CDR3 size: 14 residues.

The rearrangement links TRBV19 to TRBJ1-2, with TRBD1 identical over 7 bases. Trimming removed 6 bases from V and 0 bases from J; junction bases left unmatched: 4. Germline V lookup: CDR1 LNHDA, CDR2 SQIVND (reference sequence). The CDR3 consists of 14 residues. The CDR3 is CASRYRGANYGYTF. CDR3 sequence (DNA): TGTGCCAGTAGGTACAGGGGAGCTAACTATGGCTACACCTTC.

This rearrangement joins TRBV18 to TRBJ2-1; TRBD1 matches 7 bases. Trimming removed 3 bases from V and 0 bases from J; junction bases left unmatched: 8. CDR1 is KGHSH, CDR2 LQKENI, per germline. This CDR3 contains 17 residues. The CDR3 reads CASSPPDRPNSYNEQFF. The CDR3 DNA follows: TGTGCCAGCTCACCCCCGGACAGGCCTAACTCCTACAATGAGCAGTTCTTC.